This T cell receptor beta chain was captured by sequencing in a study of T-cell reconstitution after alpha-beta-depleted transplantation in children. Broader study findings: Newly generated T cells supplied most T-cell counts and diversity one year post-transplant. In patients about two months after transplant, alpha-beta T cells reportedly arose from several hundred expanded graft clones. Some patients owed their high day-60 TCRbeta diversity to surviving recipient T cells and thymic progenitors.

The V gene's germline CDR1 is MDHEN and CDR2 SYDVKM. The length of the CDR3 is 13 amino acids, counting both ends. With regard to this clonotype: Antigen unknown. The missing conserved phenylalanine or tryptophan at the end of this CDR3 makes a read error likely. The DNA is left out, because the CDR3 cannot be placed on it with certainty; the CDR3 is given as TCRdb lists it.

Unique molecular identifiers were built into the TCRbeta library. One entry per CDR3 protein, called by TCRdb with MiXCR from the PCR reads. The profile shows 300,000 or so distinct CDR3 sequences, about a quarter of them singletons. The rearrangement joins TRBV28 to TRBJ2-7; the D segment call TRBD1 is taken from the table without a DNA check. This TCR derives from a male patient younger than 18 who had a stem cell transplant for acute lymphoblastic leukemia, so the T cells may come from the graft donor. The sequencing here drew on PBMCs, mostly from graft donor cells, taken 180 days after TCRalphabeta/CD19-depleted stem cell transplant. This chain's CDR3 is CASSQQFPGRISS.